A single sample gave rise to the 9 T cell receptor beta chains below, sequenced in a study of blood T cell repertoires in COVID-19 (dated by TCRdb to about 2020). Libraries were made using the immunoSEQ multiplex PCR assay. TCRdb mirrors the immuneACCESS table, restricted to in-frame sequences. Some clones are absent from its copies; in checked studies, under half trace to an unresolved V gene, and the reason for the others is unknown. This sample lists under 300,000 clones; 65% to 85% were detected once. About 4% of the sample belongs to the ten largest clones. What was sequenced was peripheral blood. Receptors originate from a woman aged 40 to 50 with active or convalescent COVID-19.

The genes are TRBV10-3 and TRBJ1-5; D remains unclear. The germline V and J ends were trimmed by 6 bases and 2 bases, with 8 bases remaining between them. Germline assignment: CDR1 ENHRY and CDR2 SYGVKD. The CDR3 covers 13 residues. CDR3 bases: TGTGCCATCAGGCAAGAGGGCAATCAGCCCCAGCATTTT. This codes for CAIRQEGNQPQHF.

The chain is built from TRBV13 and TRBJ2-3; 12 bases align to TRBD2. CDR3 length equals 17 residues. Germline assignment: CDR1 PRHDT and CDR2 FYEKMQ (reference sequence). The V segment lost 5 bases and the J segment 2 bases; nucleotides outside the gene matches: 8. CDR3 DNA sequence: TGTGCCAGCAGCAGGCGACTAGCGGGGGACACCACAGATACGCAGTATTTT. This codes for CASSRRLAGDTTDTQYF.

This clone has just a few counts. The chain couples TRBV7-9 to TRBJ1-2; 10 nucleotides line up with TRBD1. The V and J ends lost 0 bases and 6 bases, in that order; junction bases with no gene match: 7. CDR1 is SEHNR, CDR2 FQNEAQ, per germline (reference sequence). The CDR3 is made up of 16 amino acids. The CDR3 DNA sequence: TGTGCCAGCAGCTTAGCCTACGCGGACAGGGGGAATGGCTACACCTTC. As protein: CASSLAYADRGNGYTF.

The chain joins TRBV7-9 to TRBJ1-2; the D is unclear. Between the trimmed V and J ends, which lost 1 base and 8 bases, there was a span of 17 bases. The CDR3 extends over 15 amino acids. Germline CDR1 and CDR2: SEHNR and FQNEAQ (reference sequence). CDR3 nucleotide sequence: TGTGCCAGCAGCTTAGATTCGGAGTACTCAGTGGGCTACACCTTC. It encodes CASSLDSEYSVGYTF. Supplemented by reference TRBV7-9 and TRBJ1-2, the full variable domain reads DTGVSQNPRHKITKRGQNVTFRCDPISEHNRLYWYRQTLGQGPEFLTYFQNEAQLEKSRLLSDRFSAERPKGSFSTLEIQRTEQGDSAMYLCASSLDSEYSVGYTFGSGTRLTVV.

The chain recombines TRBV27 with TRBJ1-1; possible D gene TRBD1, 5 bases. The CDR3 consists of 17 residues. In germline, CDR1 is MNHEY, CDR2 SMNVEV (reference sequence). Trimming shortened V by 2 bases and J by 0 bases, and 16 bases separated the two germline ends. The CDR3, as DNA: TGTGCCAGCAGTTTAAATTCCAGGGCTAGAGTGAACACTGAAGCTTTCTTT. It specifies CASSLNSRARVNTEAFF.

The chain employs TRBV30 and TRBJ1-6; D gene ambiguous. Germline loops: CDR1 GTSNPN, CDR2 SVGIG (reference sequence). The CDR3 contains 19 residues. Trimming cost V 1 base and J 0 bases, with 19 bases left between them. The CDR3 sequence: CAWSEGGTVDSSYNSPLHF. CDR3 DNA sequence: TGTGCCTGGAGTGAAGGCGGAACGGTTGATAGCTCCTATAATTCACCCCTCCACTTT.

This clone was observed a handful of times. The V gene is TRBV24-1, the J gene TRBJ1-3, with D possibly being TRBD1 (5 bases). The CDR3 has 12 residues. Germline V gene data show CDR1 as KGHDR and CDR2 as SFDVKD. Trimming left V 10 bases short and J 3 bases short, with 9 bases between. The CDR3, as DNA: TGTGCCACTAGGGGTGGTGGAAACACCATATATTTT. This sequence encodes CATRGGGNTIYF.

The chain couples TRBV7-9 to TRBJ2-1, with 9 bases lining up with TRBD2. The CDR3 consists of 15 residues. With V trimmed by 2 bases and J by 7 bases, 6 bases remained unmatched. Per the germline V gene, CDR1 is SEHNR and CDR2 is FQNEAQ (reference sequence). The DNA of the CDR3 is TGTGCCAGCAGCTTATCGATAGCGGGAGAGAATGAGCAGTTCTTC. This sequence encodes CASSLSIAGENEQFF.

CDR3 protein: CASGLDQYSPLHF. For the CDR3, the DNA is TGTGCTAGTGGTTTGGACCAGTATTCACCCCTCCACTTT. The V and J genes are TRBV12-5 and TRBJ1-6; unclear D gene. The V end was cut by 1 base, the J end by 8 bases, with 6 bases between. The CDR3 loop spans 13 amino acids. Germline V lookup: CDR1 LGHNT, CDR2 FRNRAP.